Below, one T cell receptor (beta chain) is given with its context. Its antigen is not known. Blood sampling was done at baseline, cycle 4 day 1, and cycle 7 day 1. V was shortened by 5 bases and J by 6 bases, with 11 bases between the two germline ends. This CDR3 is 12 amino acids long. The germline V gene encodes CDR1 MNHNS and CDR2 SASEGT. This table comes from immunoSEQ multiplex PCR, and its TCRdb copy is limited to in-frame clones, with some not included. The repertoire includes tens of thousands of clones, approximately 92% of them detected once, and 0.33% sits in the top ten. This entry is derived from a study of OX40 agonist ivuxolimab in advanced cancers. Study summary: The patients received agonistic anti-OX40 (CD134) antibody ivuxolimab. In this trial design, patients received ivuxolimab intravenously at 0.01 to 10 mg/kg every 2 weeks.

Study-wide points: Patients with a partial response at 0.1-3.0 mg/kg had among the lowest clonal expansion.

This specimen consisted of CD4+ or CD8+ T cells sorted from blood, obtained in a trial of the OX40 agonist ivuxolimab. The chain is built from TRBV6-1 and TRBJ2-7; D not certain. The sequence was obtained from an adult with an advanced solid tumor such as melanoma, head and neck, liver or kidney cancer. The CDR3 loop is CASSLGLREQYF. The CDR3 nucleotides are TGTGCCAGCAGTCTAGGCCTACGCGAGCAGTACTTC.